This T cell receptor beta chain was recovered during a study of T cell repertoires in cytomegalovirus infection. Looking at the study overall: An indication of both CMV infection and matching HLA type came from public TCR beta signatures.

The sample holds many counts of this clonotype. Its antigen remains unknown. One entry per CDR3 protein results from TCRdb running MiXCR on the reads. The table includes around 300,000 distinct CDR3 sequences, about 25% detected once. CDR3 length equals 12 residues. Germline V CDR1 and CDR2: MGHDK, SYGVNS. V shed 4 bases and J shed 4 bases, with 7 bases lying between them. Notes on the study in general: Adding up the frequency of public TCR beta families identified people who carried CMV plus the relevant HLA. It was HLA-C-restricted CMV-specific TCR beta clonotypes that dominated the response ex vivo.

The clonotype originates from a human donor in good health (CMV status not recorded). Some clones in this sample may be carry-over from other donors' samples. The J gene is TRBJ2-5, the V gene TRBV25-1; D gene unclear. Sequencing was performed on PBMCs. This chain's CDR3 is CASSGQLETQYF. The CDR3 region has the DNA TGTGCCAGCAGTGGTCAGCTAGAGACCCAGTACTTC.